This TCR beta chain originates from a study of naive and memory T cell subsets. On this clonotype: Its cognate antigen is unknown.

Study observations and caveats: Naive repertoires, especially CD8, held a few larger clonotypes, possibly memory cells re-expressing CD45RA. TCR counts from RNA may reflect activation-linked expression changes.

An equimolar mix of two oligonucleotides served as the beta constant-region primer for TRBC1 and TRBC2. The ligated cDNA underwent four PCR rounds using SP2 and nested alpha and beta constant-region primers. From the UMI-ligation and nested PCR reads, TCRdb called clonotypes with MiXCR, one entry per CDR3 protein. Here the sample spans 80,000 or so distinct CDR3 sequences, 8% to 9.5% being singletons. Source material: naive CD8+ T cells from blood. The sequence was collected from a human donor in good health.

DNA of the CDR3: TGCAGTGCGGAAGGGGGGACAGTCTCCTACGAGCAGTACTTC. Translated, it gives CSAEGGTVSYEQYF. The chain joins TRBV20-1 to TRBJ2-7, with TRBD1 as a possible D gene (7 bases). This CDR3 region has 14 residues. Trimming took off 6 bases at V and 0 bases at J, with 15 bases between the two ends. The V gene's germline CDR1 is DFQATT and CDR2 SNEGSKA (reference sequence).